A selection of T cell receptor beta chains follows, all from one sample in a study of neoadjuvant anti-PD-1 for oral cavity cancer. This table comes from immunoSEQ multiplex PCR, and its TCRdb copy is limited to in-frame clones, with some not included. The sample lists 9,700 or so clones, 61% occurring once. This material consisted of PBMCs, taken after nivolumab (anti-PD-1) treatment. These receptors all stem from a person aged 35 to 85 with oral cavity squamous cell carcinoma. The conserved cysteine and the conserved F or W are not part of the CDR3 here. The order of the fields is V gene, J gene, CDR3 protein.

>TRBV11-2|TRBJ1-2
ASSLGRVFYGYT
>TRBV6-5|TRBJ1-1
ATSDRENTEAF
>TRBV6-1|TRBJ2-1
ASSEAGSYNEQF
>TRBV7-2|TRBJ2-3
ASSLDRSYTDTQY
>TRBV5-4|TRBJ1-1
ASSPVSQNTEAF
>TRBV5-1|TRBJ1-4
ASSQDRVGEKLF
>TRBV2|TRBJ1-1
ASSEFGNTEAF
>TRBV28|TRBJ1-2
ASETLGQSYGYT
>TRBV5-1|TRBJ1-6
ASSSGHRDNSPLH
>TRBV25-1|TRBJ1-5
ASSDPTGRQH
>TRBV6-6|TRBJ1-5
ASSEVGRNQPQH
>TRBV28|TRBJ1-4
ASSLGVAQYEKLF
>TRBV6-1|TRBJ2-2
ASRGQGDTGELF
>TRBV9|TRBJ2-5
ASSGSGRETQY
>TRBV28|TRBJ1-1
ASSLGQPEAF
>TRBV5-1|TRBJ2-5
ASSPYSQETQY
>TRBV2|TRBJ1-1
ASSGQGSTEAF
>TRBV27|TRBJ1-2
ASSLNLRDGYT
>TRBV6-1|TRBJ1-1
ASSGPLDLRENTEAF
>TRBV6-1|TRBJ2-5
ASSAFSAGARETQY
>TRBV7-9|TRBJ2-7
ASSLGPTDEQY
>TRBV25-1|TRBJ1-3
ASTSTRGKSGNTIY
>TRBV15|TRBJ1-2
ATSVTGTPNYGYT
>TRBV27|TRBJ2-7
ASSYSGSRQY
>TRBV15|TRBJ2-7
ATSRGGRTNSYEQY
>TRBV11-2|TRBJ1-2
ASSADRDLYYGYT
>TRBV6-1|TRBJ2-5
ASKFTRQETQY
>TRBV5-6|TRBJ1-1
ASSSARWTMNTEAF
>TRBV6-1|TRBJ2-4
ASALRDREGAIQY
>TRBV11-3|TRBJ2-2
ASSPREGGELF
>TRBV9|TRBJ1-2
ASSAPPGQGNYGYT
>TRBV2|TRBJ1-1
ASSPQGLNTEAF
>TRBV6-5|TRBJ1-4
ASRTQRREKLF
>TRBV15|TRBJ2-1
ATSRGLAGGPPNEQF
>TRBV6-1|TRBJ2-7
ASTGRGGDPYEQY
>TRBV7-8|TRBJ2-7
ASSSGQEPSYEQY
>TRBV5-5|TRBJ2-1
ASSWGTANEQF
>TRBV28|TRBJ2-3
ASSLLRGSTDTQY
>TRBV10-2|TRBJ1-1
ASTQGHLTTEAF
>TRBV5-1|TRBJ2-5
ASSPEWGQETQY
>TRBV2|TRBJ1-6
AGGRGYNSPLH
>TRBV18|TRBJ2-7
ASSTSGTSGTPSYEQY
>TRBV2|TRBJ2-1
ASRRTSGGPNEQF
>TRBV20-1|TRBJ2-5
SAGHGETQY
>TRBV6-5|TRBJ2-7
ASRPRPFSEQY
>TRBV2|TRBJ2-1
ASSPLAGVNEQF
>TRBV11-3|TRBJ2-3
ASSSYRASSTDTQY
>TRBV29-1|TRBJ2-1
SGSSSYNEQF
>TRBV5-1|TRBJ1-3
ASSPTTPQGTGNTIY
>TRBV6-6|TRBJ2-7
ASSYSRHRISYEQY
>TRBV19|TRBJ1-2
ASSFWAGYT
>TRBV19|TRBJ1-4
ASSIGGISVEKLF
>TRBV6-6|TRBJ2-4
ASSPRDRAKNIQY
>TRBV7-9|TRBJ1-4
ASSSQQGPNPTNEKLF